Below, 10 T cell receptor beta chains from the same sample are listed, as sequenced in a study of post-analysis software for immune sequencing data. Whole-study results and caveats: Patients had higher frequencies than controls of roughly five TRBV segments, including TRBV5-6, TRBV5-1 and TRBV20-1.

The TCR beta cDNA libraries carried unique molecular identifiers. One entry per CDR3 protein, called by TCRdb with MiXCR from the PCR reads. The sample includes fewer than 850,000 distinct CDR3 sequences, roughly 30% of them seen just once. No antigen has been identified for these receptors. Sequencing was performed on blood. The receptors were sampled from a girl between 5 and 17 years old with multiple sclerosis.

In this sample, this clonotype turned up a few times. V and J are TRBV20-1 and TRBJ2-7; D is possibly TRBD2 (5 bases). Germline lookup yields CDR1 DFQATT and CDR2 SNEGSKA (reference sequence). This CDR3 region has 15 residues. V lost 6 bases to trimming and J lost 0 bases, with 18 bases between them. CDR3 nucleotides: TGCAGTGCCGAGGAGTGGACTGAGAGCTCCTACGAGCAGTACTTC. Translating it yields CSAEEWTESSYEQYF.

This clonotype was picked up a small number of times. The chain links TRBV6-2 or TRBV6-3 to TRBJ2-5, with TRBD2 matching over 13 bases. CDR1 is MNHEY, CDR2 SVGEGT, per germline. Losses at the gene ends were 5 bases for V and 11 bases for J; bases not matched to a gene: 11. The CDR3 extends over 15 amino acids. CDR3 nucleotide sequence: TGTGCCAGCAGTCCGACTAGCGGGGGGTCATCAGAGCAGTACTTC. Its protein product is CASSPTSGGSSEQYF.

This clonotype came up a few times. A read error may produce the germline difference seen at one junction end. The rearrangement joins TRBV7-2 to TRBJ2-5, with D possibly being TRBD1 or TRBD2 (5 bases each). Germline CDR1 SGHTA, CDR2 FQGNSA. CDR3 size: 13 residues. CDR3 sequence: CASTPKLGETQYF. The CDR3 region has the DNA TGTGCCAGCACCCCCAAATTGGGGGAGACTCAGTACTTC.

As concerns this clonotype: At one of its ends the junction is not consistent with the germline gene, which may arise from a read error. The chain has TRBV5-6 and TRBJ2-1, with D maybe TRBD1 (5 bases). The CDR3 spans 14 residues. The germline gives CDR1 SGHDT, CDR2 YYEEEE. The CDR3 here is CASSLRRVYNELFF. CDR3 DNA sequence: TGTGCCAGCAGCTTGCGCAGGGTCTACAATGAGCTGTTCTTC.

In this sample, this clonotype turned up many times. The chain employs TRBV29-1 and TRBJ2-5; 14 bases fit TRBD2. The V and J ends lost 7 bases and 6 bases, in that order; junction bases with no gene match: 7. Germline V gene sequence: CDR1 SQVTM, CDR2 ANQGSEA. CDR3 length: 14 residues. In DNA form, the CDR3 reads TGCAGCGCTGGGACTAGCGGGGGTATAAAGACCCAGTACTTC. Residues: CSAGTSGGIKTQYF.

This clonotype was seen more than once but under ten times. V is TRBV4-2 and J is TRBJ1-2; 12 nucleotides line up with TRBD1. This CDR3 region has 15 residues. CDR1 and CDR2 from the germline V gene are LGHNA and YNFKEQ. With V trimmed by 0 bases and J by 9 bases, 5 bases remained unmatched. Here the CDR3 DNA reads TGTGCCAGCAGCCAAGAGGGGGACAGGGGGCCGCGCTACACCTTC. As protein: CASSQEGDRGPRYTF.

The chain recombines TRBV7-2 with TRBJ2-7, with 8 bases fitting TRBD1. There are 15 residues in the CDR3. The V gene end was trimmed by 5 bases and the J gene end by 5 bases; junction bases not matched to a gene: 11. CDR1 SGHTA and CDR2 FQGNSA come from the germline V gene. CDR3 DNA: TGTGCCAGCAGCCTAGACAGGGGTCTTTTGGACGAGCAGTACTTC. Protein: CASSLDRGLLDEQYF. The whole variable domain, remainder taken from reference TRBV7-2 and TRBJ2-7, is GAGVSQSPSNKVTEKGKDVELRCDPISGHTALYWYRQSLGQGLEFLIYFQGNSAPDKSGLPSDRFSAERTGGSVSTLTIQRTQQEDSAVYLCASSLDRGLLDEQYFGPGTRLTVT.

In the case of this clonotype: At one end the junction does not follow the germline gene, possibly because of a read error. The chain couples TRBV7-2 to TRBJ2-7; a weak D match, TRBD2 (5 bases). TRBJ2-5 matches the DNA end more closely, so the J call is doubtful. This CDR3 region has 13 residues. The V gene's germline CDR1 is SGHTA and CDR2 FQGNSA. In DNA, the CDR3 is TGTGCCCGCAGCTTAGGAGGACGAGAGACCCAGTACTTC. This encodes CARSLGGRETQYF.

This clonotype was seen more than once but under ten times. Written as DNA, the CDR3 is TGCGCCAGCAGCCTAGGATATAGCGGGAGTACTTCCTACGAGCAGTACTTC. Translated: CASSLGYSGSTSYEQYF. J is TRBJ2-7 and V is TRBV5-1, with 9 nucleotides matching TRBD2. This CDR3 has 17 residues. Germline V CDR1 and CDR2: SGHRS, YFSETQ. J was trimmed by 1 base and V by 4 bases; bases with no gene match: 12.

This clonotype has only a few counts. This chain links TRBV7-8 with TRBJ2-3; TRBD2 might be the D (5 bases). There are 15 residues in the CDR3. Germline assignment: CDR1 SGHVS and CDR2 FQNEAQ. V lost 5 bases to trimming and J lost 2 bases, with 14 bases between them. The CDR3 spells CASSLTGLNTDTQYF. The CDR3 coding sequence is TGTGCCAGCAGCCTGACCGGACTGAACACAGATACGCAGTATTTT.